This T cell receptor (beta chain) originates from a study of OX40 agonist ivuxolimab in advanced cancers. At the level of the study: Partial responses were achieved by three patients: one hepatocellular carcinoma, two cutaneous melanoma.

Germline CDR1 reads SGHTA; CDR2 reads FQGTGA. This CDR3 has 15 residues. V lost 1 base and J lost 6; bases outside the gene matches: 2. Sequencing used immunoSEQ multiplex PCR; TCRdb keeps in-frame clones, though not all of them. The data contain about 86,000 clones, around 88% of them singletons. The specimen was CD4+ or CD8+ T cells sorted from blood, collected in a trial of the OX40 agonist ivuxolimab. This chain uses TRBV7-3 with TRBJ2-1; 11 nucleotides agree with TRBD2. The TCR comes from an adult with an advanced solid tumor such as melanoma, head and neck, liver or kidney cancer. The chain's CDR3 is CASSLILAGVNEQFF. CDR3 in DNA: TGTGCCAGCAGCTTAATACTAGCGGGGGTCAATGAGCAGTTCTTC.